The 11 T cell receptor beta chains below all came from one sample that was sequenced in a study of blood T cells in healthy people across ages (dated by TCRdb to 2014 to 2015). Library construction relied on 5' RACE. TCRdb names Illumina HiSeq 2500 as the instrument used. The second PCR ran for about 7 to 11 cycles and used a J-beta primer mix along with a sample-barcoded 5' primer. TCRdb applied fastp at Q25 and MiXCR to the public reads, then kept only in-frame beta chains. Each CDR3 protein gets just one entry, which takes the most common genes and DNA from the rows behind it. The sample contains hundreds of thousands of distinct CDR3 sequences, more than 25% of them found a single time. The leading ten clones occupy roughly 17% of the sample. The specimen sequenced was blood. These receptors all stem from a woman of 80 years or more in good health.

In its sample, this clonotype was seen many times. The chain links TRBV7-2 to TRBJ2-3; 7 bases fit TRBD2. The CDR3 has 15 residues. Germline lookup yields CDR1 SGHTA and CDR2 FQGNSA. The V segment lost 1 base and the J segment 2 bases; nucleotides outside the gene matches: 3. CDR3 region: CASSLGGGPTDTQYF. CDR3 nucleotide sequence: TGTGCCAGCAGCTTAGGCGGGGGACCCACAGATACGCAGTATTTT.

The gene calls are TRBV9 and TRBJ1-2; D unclear. CDR1 SGDLS and CDR2 YYNGEE come from the germline V gene. The CDR3 covers 13 residues. Deletions cut 3 bases from V and 8 bases from J, with 14 bases between. CDR3 sequence reads: CASSGGIFEGYTF. CDR3 coding DNA: TGTGCCAGCAGCGGAGGGATTTTTGAGGGCTACACCTTC.

This clonotype was found a few times. The rearrangement joins TRBV5-6 to TRBJ2-1; the match to TRBD1 covers 11 bases. There are 14 residues in the CDR3. The V gene end was trimmed by 3 bases and the J gene end by 8 bases; junction bases not matched to a gene: 4. CDR1 is SGHDT and CDR2 is YYEEEE in the germline V gene. The CDR3 DNA follows: TGTGCCAGCAGCTCTAGGACAGGGGGCCATGAGCAGTTCTTC. This sequence encodes CASSSRTGGHEQFF.

The chain carries TRBV30 and TRBJ2-7; TRBD1 matches 8 bases. The V gene's germline CDR1 is GTSNPN and CDR2 SVGIG (reference sequence). Trimming cost V 3 bases and J 0 bases; bases outside gene matches: 4. CDR3 length equals 14 residues. The CDR3 bases are TGTGCCTGGAGGGCCGACAGGGGCTCCTACGAGCAGTACTTC. Translated: CAWRADRGSYEQYF.

The chain couples TRBV7-9 to TRBJ2-1; the match to TRBD1 covers 10 bases. The DNA end is a closer match to TRBJ2-7, so the J assignment may be wrong. The germline gives CDR1 SEHNR, CDR2 FQNEAQ (reference sequence). The length of the CDR3 is 16 residues. The CDR3, as DNA: TGTGCCAGCTTAGACCGGGACAGGGGATTCTCCAATGAGCAGTACTTC. Protein product: CASLDRDRGFSNEQYF.

This clonotype has a count of ten or more. The rearrangement links TRBV7-2 to TRBJ2-7, with D perhaps TRBD1 (6 bases). The CDR3 sequence is 12 residues long. CDR1 SGHTA and CDR2 FQGNSA come from the germline V gene. V was cut by 5 bases and J by 4 bases, with 9 bases left in between. CDR3 protein: CASSNTGYEQYF. DNA for the CDR3: TGTGCCAGCAGCAATACAGGGTACGAGCAGTACTTC.

This clonotype was seen ten or more times. The chain uses TRBV6-5 and TRBJ2-3; D is uncertain. This CDR3 is 16 amino acids long. Germline V lookup: CDR1 MNHEY, CDR2 SVGAGI. Trimming stripped 4 bases from V and 3 bases from J, with 17 bases between. The CDR3 loop is CASSSIAVSLTDTQYF. The CDR3 bases are TGTGCCAGCAGTTCAATAGCCGTCTCACTAACAGATACGCAGTATTTT.

This chain connects TRBV29-1 to TRBJ2-2; the D is unclear. V gave up 3 bases and J gave up 1 base, with 6 bases separating them. CDR3 length equals 13 residues. Germline lookup yields CDR1 SQVTM and CDR2 ANQGSEA. CDR3 region: CSVEGQNTGELFF. CDR3 in DNA: TGCAGCGTTGAGGGTCAGAACACCGGGGAGCTGTTTTTT.

This chain uses TRBV12-3 or TRBV12-4 with TRBJ1-4; D perhaps matches TRBD1 (6 bases). This CDR3 has 15 amino acids. V gave up 5 bases and J gave up 4 bases, with 14 bases separating them. The CDR3 protein is CASSGTSEGNEKLFF. The CDR3 DNA sequence: TGTGCCAGCAGTGGGACATCCGAGGGTAATGAAAAACTGTTTTTT.

Regarding this clonotype: A read error is possible here, since a much larger clone lies one base away. V is TRBV5-4 and J is TRBJ2-1; 13 bases line up with TRBD2. The CDR3 length is 16 residues. CDR1 and CDR2 from the germline V gene are SGHNT and YYREEE (reference sequence). Losses at the gene ends were 4 bases for V and 15 bases for J; bases not matched to a gene: 16. CDR3 DNA: TGTGCCAGCAGCCCCCCAGGACTAGCGGGGGCCGCGGGGCGGTTCTTC. This encodes CASSPPGLAGAAGRFF.

The chain has TRBV7-9 and TRBJ1-4, with D tentatively TRBD1 (6 bases). The CDR3 runs 14 residues. V was pared by 6 bases and J by 7 bases, with 15 bases between. Looked up from germline, CDR1 is SEHNR and CDR2 is FQNEAQ (reference sequence). CDR3 amino acids: CASSSQGSGEKLFF. CDR3 DNA: TGTGCCAGCAGTTCTCAGGGGTCAGGTGAAAAACTGTTTTTT.